Here is one T cell receptor (beta chain) with its context. Its cognate antigen is unknown. Germline loops: CDR1 MDHEN, CDR2 SYDVKM. This CDR3 comprises 10 residues. V was clipped by 5 bases and J by 14 bases, with 7 bases between them. This entry comes from a study of CD8 T cells in ankylosing spondylitis. Study results and caveats: According to the report, clones linked to the disease were significantly enriched in matched synovial fluid samples taken from ankylosing spondylitis patients. Earlier studies detected some motif variants in reactive arthritis synovial fluid and blood. A TCR beta motif made of 7 to 9 highly homologous variants seemed typical of ankylosing spondylitis blood.

Scientists made TCR beta libraries using quantitative 5'-RACE with molecular barcodes. TCRdb processed the 5' RACE reads anew with MiXCR; each CDR3 protein has one entry. The sample gives about 220,000 distinct CDR3 sequences, about 18% of which show up once; about 39% is in the top ten. This TCR was recovered from a male donor with ankylosing spondylitis. The chain joins TRBV28 to TRBJ1-6, with no clear D. The sequenced material came from blood, either unsorted or a sorted T cell fraction (not recorded which). The CDR3 here is CASSGVALHF. CDR3 bases: TGTGCCAGCAGTGGGGTGGCCCTCCACTTT.